Following are 20 T cell receptor beta chains from one sample sequenced in a study of T cells in localized non-small cell lung cancer. TCRdb keeps only in-frame clones here, not all; method: immunoSEQ multiplex PCR. The data show about 33,000 clones, roughly nine tenths seen once. The sequencing here drew on peripheral blood, taken before any cancer treatment. These receptors were collected from a man aged 35 to 69 with stage I lung adenocarcinoma.

The J gene is TRBJ2-1, the V gene TRBV5-1; D unclear. Looked up from germline, CDR1 is SGHRS and CDR2 is YFSETQ. V lost 4 bases to trimming and J lost 6 bases, with 20 bases between them. There are 16 residues in the CDR3. In DNA, the CDR3 is TGCGCCAGCAGCGCTGGTAGGGCTGGTGGGGTCAATGAGCAGTTCTTC. This codes for CASSAGRAGGVNEQFF.

This clone occurred a few times. The V gene is TRBV19, the J gene TRBJ1-1, with D possibly being TRBD1 (5 bases). The V end was cut by 3 bases, the J end by 1 base, with 18 bases between. The CDR3 is 17 amino acids. Germline V gene data show CDR1 as LNHDA and CDR2 as SQIVND (reference sequence). DNA for the CDR3: TGTGCCAGTAGTATCCCGTCAGGGCGGGCCTCGAACACTGAAGCTTTCTTT. It yields the protein CASSIPSGRASNTEAFF.

The chain recombines TRBV1 with TRBJ2-1. TRBV1 is a recognized pseudogene. This CDR3 is built from 12 residues. The CDR3 is CTSSQETNEQFF. The CDR3 DNA sequence: TGCACCAGCAGCCAAGAGACCAATGAGCAGTTCTTC.

This clone has just one count. This chain links TRBV11-2 with TRBJ2-3, with 7 bases aligning to TRBD1. CDR1 is SGHAT and CDR2 is FQNNGV in the germline V gene. This CDR3 region has 15 residues. Germline trimming cut 6 bases from V and 1 base from J; bases unmatched to any gene: 7. CDR3 sequence (DNA): TGTGCCAGCAGTCGTACAGGGGACGGCACAGATACGCAGTATTTT. Residues: CASSRTGDGTDTQYF.

The V gene is TRBV15, the J gene TRBJ1-6; weak D call: TRBD1 (5 bases). This CDR3 has 16 amino acids. The germline V gene encodes CDR1 LNHNV and CDR2 YYDKDF (reference sequence). The V and J ends lost 1 base and 7 bases respectively, with 14 bases between them. The CDR3 DNA reads TGTGCCACCAGCAGAGGGGACGGCACGGGGAATTCACCCCTCCACTTT. This codes for CATSRGDGTGNSPLHF.

The gene calls are TRBV6-5 and TRBJ1-1; possible D gene TRBD1, 5 bases. The CDR3 is made up of 15 amino acids. Germline values: CDR1 MNHEY, CDR2 SVGAGI. CDR3 amino acids: CAVVGARIGAAEAFF. The CDR3 DNA follows: TGTGCGGTTGTAGGGGCGAGAATCGGGGCGGCTGAAGCTTTCTTT.

In its sample, this clone was seen once. The rearrangement links TRBV7-2 to TRBJ1-1, with 8 bases identical to TRBD1. Germline V gives CDR1 SGHTA, CDR2 FQGNSA. The trim removed 5 bases at V and 1 base at J, leaving 3 bases unmatched. The CDR3 extends over 14 amino acids. The CDR3 nucleotides are TGTGCCAGCAGCCAGGGGGCGCGGAACACTGAAGCTTTCTTT. Its protein product is CASSQGARNTEAFF.

The V and J genes are TRBV15 and TRBJ2-6, with D tentatively TRBD2 (7 bases). The CDR3 length is 18 residues. V was cut by 0 bases and J by 0 bases, with 12 bases left in between. The V gene's germline CDR1 is LNHNV and CDR2 YYDKDF (reference sequence). CDR3 in amino acids: CATSRDRGAGSGANVLTF. CDR3 bases: TGTGCCACCAGCAGAGATCGGGGGGCGGGCTCTGGGGCCAACGTCCTGACTTTC.

The gene calls are TRBV7-2 and TRBJ2-5; TRBD2 aligns across 8 bases. Germline assignment: CDR1 SGHTA and CDR2 FQGNSA. Losses at the gene ends were 7 bases for V and 5 bases for J; bases not matched to a gene: 6. The CDR3 spans 13 residues. The CDR3 reads CASTPGGRETQYF. The CDR3 DNA sequence: TGTGCCAGCACCCCGGGGGGGCGGGAGACCCAGTACTTC.

Written as DNA, the CDR3 is TGTGCCAGCAGTCCTGGACAGGGGGGTACGGCTTTCTTT. This gives the protein CASSPGQGGTAFF. The J gene is TRBJ1-1, the V gene TRBV28; 10 bases agree with TRBD1. This CDR3 is 13 amino acids long. In germline, CDR1 is MDHEN, CDR2 SYDVKM. V shed 5 bases and J 11 bases; nucleotides not matched to a gene: 8.

The chain combines TRBV28 with TRBJ1-2, with TRBD1 matching over 7 bases. The germline V gene has CDR1 MDHEN and CDR2 SYDVKM. This CDR3 spans 12 amino acids. V shed 8 bases and J 6 bases; nucleotides not matched to a gene: 6. The CDR3 bases are TGTGCCAGCGGAGGGGGCTGGGATGGCTACACCTTC. Its protein is CASGGGWDGYTF.

The chain uses TRBV30 and TRBJ1-3, with D hard to call. V was trimmed by 0 bases and J by 3 bases, leaving 3 bases between them. In germline, CDR1 is GTSNPN, CDR2 SVGIG (reference sequence). CDR3 length equals 12 residues. Here the CDR3 DNA reads TGTGCCTGGAGTGTAGGTGGAAACACCATATATTTT. Translating it yields CAWSVGGNTIYF. Filled out from reference TRBV30 and TRBJ1-3, the complete variable domain reads SQTIHQWPATLVQPVGSPLSLECTVEGTSNPNLYWYRQAAGRGLQLLFYSVGIGQISSEVPQNLSASRPQDRQFILSSKKLLLSDSGFYLCAWSVGGNTIYFGEGSWLTVV.

The gene calls are TRBV19 and TRBJ2-7; D is unresolved. Germline assignment: CDR1 LNHDA and CDR2 SQIVND (reference sequence). The V end lost 2 bases, the J end lost 2 bases, and 10 bases lay between the germline ends. The CDR3 is made up of 14 amino acids. CDR3 sequence (DNA): TGTGCCAGTAGTATATCCCACCTGGCCTACGAGCAGTACTTC. Translated, it gives CASSISHLAYEQYF.

The chain employs TRBV10-3 and TRBJ2-2, with D possibly TRBD2 on 5 matching bases. With 3 bases removed from V and 6 bases from J, the gap between germline ends came to 17 bases. This CDR3 contains 16 residues. Germline assignment: CDR1 ENHRY and CDR2 SYGVKD. Here the CDR3 DNA reads TGTGCCATCAGTGACGTCCAGGAGGCCTTGTCCGGGGAGCTGTTTTTT. Translated: CAISDVQEALSGELFF.

The chain recombines TRBV4-1 with TRBJ1-3; no definite D call. CDR1 is MGHRA, CDR2 YSYEKL, per germline. The CDR3 runs to 17 residues. V gave up 1 base and J gave up 0 bases, with 13 bases separating them. The CDR3 DNA reads as TGCGCCAGCAGCCAAGCCCCTTCAGGATTCTCTGGAAACACCATATATTTT. Amino acid sequence: CASSQAPSGFSGNTIYF.

The chain recombines TRBV12-5 with TRBJ2-5, with TRBD2 identical over 11 bases. Germline lookup yields CDR1 LGHNT and CDR2 FRNRAP. The trim removed 4 bases at V and 4 bases at J, leaving 17 bases unmatched. The CDR3 covers 19 residues. This chain's CDR3 is CASGSPKVARLAGGETQYF. The DNA for the CDR3 is TGTGCTAGTGGTTCCCCCAAAGTCGCCCGCCTAGCGGGGGGAGAGACCCAGTACTTC.

This clone came up a few times. This sequence joins TRBV2 and TRBJ2-7, with 9 bases identical to TRBD2. Germline CDR1 reads SNHLY; CDR2 reads FYNNEI. The J segment lost 3 bases and the V segment lost 6 bases, leaving 9 bases of the junction unmatched. The CDR3 is made up of 15 amino acids. The CDR3 is CASSPGLARHYEQYF. The DNA of the CDR3 is TGTGCCAGCAGCCCCGGACTAGCGCGACACTACGAGCAGTACTTC.

The chain has TRBV7-9 and TRBJ1-1; D might be TRBD1 (5 bases). Germline CDR1 and CDR2: SEHNR and FQNEAQ (reference sequence). The length of the CDR3 is 14 residues. Trimming left V 4 bases short and J 4 bases short, with 13 bases between. CDR3 loop: CASSSGTYFTEAFF. CDR3 sequence (DNA): TGTGCCAGCAGCTCAGGGACGTATTTCACTGAAGCTTTCTTT.

This chain links TRBV19 with TRBJ2-7, with D hard to call. Germline-derived CDR1 and CDR2 are LNHDA and SQIVND (reference sequence). V lost 3 bases to trimming and J lost 3 bases, with 15 bases between them. The CDR3 runs to 15 residues. The CDR3: CASSINRASGYEQYF. For the CDR3, the DNA is TGTGCCAGTAGTATCAACCGGGCCTCAGGCTACGAGCAGTACTTC. Variable domain in full (rest from reference TRBV19 and TRBJ2-7): DGGITQSPKYLFRKEGQNVTLSCEQNLNHDAMYWYRQDPGQGLRLIYYSQIVNDFQKGDIAEGYSVSREKKESFPLTVTSAQKNPTAFYLCASSINRASGYEQYFGPGTRLTVT.

The V and J genes are TRBV7-2 and TRBJ2-1; 15 nucleotides align to TRBD2. This CDR3 is 15 amino acids long. With V trimmed by 4 bases and J by 14 bases, 9 bases remained unmatched. In germline, CDR1 is SGHTA, CDR2 FQGNSA. The CDR3 region has the DNA TGTGCCAGCAGCTCTTCGGGACTAGCGGGGGGCCGGAAGTTCTTC. Its translation is CASSSSGLAGGRKFF.